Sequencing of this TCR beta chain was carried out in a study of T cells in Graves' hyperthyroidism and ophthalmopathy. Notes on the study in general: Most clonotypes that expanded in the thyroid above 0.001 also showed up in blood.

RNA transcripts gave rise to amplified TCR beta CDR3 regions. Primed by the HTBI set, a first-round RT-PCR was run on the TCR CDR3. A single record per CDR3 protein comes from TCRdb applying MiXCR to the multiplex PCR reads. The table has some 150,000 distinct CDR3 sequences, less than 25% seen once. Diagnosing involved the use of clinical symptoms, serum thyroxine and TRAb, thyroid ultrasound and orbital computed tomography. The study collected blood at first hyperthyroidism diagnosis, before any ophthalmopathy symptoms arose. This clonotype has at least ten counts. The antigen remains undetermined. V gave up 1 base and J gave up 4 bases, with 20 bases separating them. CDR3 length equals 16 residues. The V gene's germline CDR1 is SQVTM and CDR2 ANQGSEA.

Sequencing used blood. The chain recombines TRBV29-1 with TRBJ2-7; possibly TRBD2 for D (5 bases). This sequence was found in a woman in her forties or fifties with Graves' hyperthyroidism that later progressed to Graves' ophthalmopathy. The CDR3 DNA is TGCAGCGTTGAAGGAGTAGTGGGGTACAGAGGGTACGAGCAGTACTTC. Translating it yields CSVEGVVGYRGYEQYF.